This TCR beta chain was sequenced for a study of T cell changes during pregnancy in multiple sclerosis. Sequenced by immunoSEQ multiplex PCR; TCRdb stores in-frame clones only, minus some. The sample has roughly 40,000 clones; roughly nine tenths are singletons. The CDR3 covers 19 residues. The V gene's germline CDR1 is MNHNS and CDR2 SASEGT. V gave up 2 bases and J gave up 0 bases; unmatched junction bases: 10. This clone was seen only once. This sample comprised CD4+ T cells from peripheral blood mononuclear cells, obtained before pregnancy. The TCR comes from a female donor with multiple sclerosis, enrolled in a pregnancy study. The chain is built from TRBV6-1 and TRBJ2-6; 7 nucleotides align to TRBD1. CDR3 amino acids: CASSERGWTGRSGANVLTF. CDR3 in DNA: TGTGCCAGCAGTGAAAGGGGATGGACAGGCCGCTCTGGGGCCAACGTCCTGACTTTC.